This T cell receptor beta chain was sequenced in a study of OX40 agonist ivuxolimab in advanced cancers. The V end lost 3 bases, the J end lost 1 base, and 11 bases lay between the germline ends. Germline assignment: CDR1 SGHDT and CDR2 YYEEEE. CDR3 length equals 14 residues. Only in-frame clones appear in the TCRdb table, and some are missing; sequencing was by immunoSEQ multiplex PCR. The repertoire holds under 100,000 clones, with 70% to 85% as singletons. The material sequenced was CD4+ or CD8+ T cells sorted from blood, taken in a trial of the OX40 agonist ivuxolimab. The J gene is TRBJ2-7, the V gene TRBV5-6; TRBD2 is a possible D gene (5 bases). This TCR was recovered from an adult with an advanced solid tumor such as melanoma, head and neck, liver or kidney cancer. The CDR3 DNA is TGTGCCAGCAGCTCAACAGAGGGATCCTACGAGCAGTACTTC. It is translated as CASSSTEGSYEQYF.